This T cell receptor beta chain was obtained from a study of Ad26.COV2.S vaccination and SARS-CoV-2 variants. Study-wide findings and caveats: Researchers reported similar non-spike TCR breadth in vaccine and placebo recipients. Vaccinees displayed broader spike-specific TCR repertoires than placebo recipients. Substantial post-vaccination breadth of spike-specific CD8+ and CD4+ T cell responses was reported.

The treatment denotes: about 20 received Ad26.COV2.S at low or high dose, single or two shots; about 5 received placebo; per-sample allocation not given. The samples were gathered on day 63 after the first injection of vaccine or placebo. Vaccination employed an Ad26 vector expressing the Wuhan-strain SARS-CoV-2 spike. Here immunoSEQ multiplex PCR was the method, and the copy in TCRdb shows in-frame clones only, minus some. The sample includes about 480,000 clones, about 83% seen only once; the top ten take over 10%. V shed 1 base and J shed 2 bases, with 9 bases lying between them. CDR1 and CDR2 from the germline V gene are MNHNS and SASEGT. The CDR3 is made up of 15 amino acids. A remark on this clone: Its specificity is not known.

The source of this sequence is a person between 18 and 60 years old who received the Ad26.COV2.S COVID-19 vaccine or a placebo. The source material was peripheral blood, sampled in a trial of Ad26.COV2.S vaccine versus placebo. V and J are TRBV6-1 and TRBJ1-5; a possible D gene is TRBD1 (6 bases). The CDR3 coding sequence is TGTGCCAGCAGTGAAGTGGCAGGGGGCAATCAGCCCCAGCATTTT. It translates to CASSEVAGGNQPQHF.